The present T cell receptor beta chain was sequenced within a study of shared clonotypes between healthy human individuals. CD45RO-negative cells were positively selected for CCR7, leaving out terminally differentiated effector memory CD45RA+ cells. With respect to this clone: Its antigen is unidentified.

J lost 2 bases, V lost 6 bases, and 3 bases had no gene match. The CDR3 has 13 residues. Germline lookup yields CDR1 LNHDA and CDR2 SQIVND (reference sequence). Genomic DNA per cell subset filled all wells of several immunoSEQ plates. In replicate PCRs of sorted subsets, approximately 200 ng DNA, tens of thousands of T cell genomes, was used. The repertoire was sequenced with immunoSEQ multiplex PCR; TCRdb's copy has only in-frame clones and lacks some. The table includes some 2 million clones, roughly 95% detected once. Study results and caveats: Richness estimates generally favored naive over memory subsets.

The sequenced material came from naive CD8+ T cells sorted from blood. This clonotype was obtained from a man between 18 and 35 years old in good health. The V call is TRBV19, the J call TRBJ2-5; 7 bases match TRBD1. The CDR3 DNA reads TGTGCCAGTAGGCCGGGACAGCAAGAGACCCAGTACTTC. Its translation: CASRPGQQETQYF.